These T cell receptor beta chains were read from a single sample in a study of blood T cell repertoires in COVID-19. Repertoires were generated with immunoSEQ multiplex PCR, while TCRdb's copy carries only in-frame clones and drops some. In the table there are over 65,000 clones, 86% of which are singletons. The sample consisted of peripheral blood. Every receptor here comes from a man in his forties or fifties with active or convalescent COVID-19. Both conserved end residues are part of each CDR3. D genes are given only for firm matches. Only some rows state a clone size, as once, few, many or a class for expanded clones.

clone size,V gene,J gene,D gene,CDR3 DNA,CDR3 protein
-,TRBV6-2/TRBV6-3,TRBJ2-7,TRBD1,TGTGCCAGCAGCCCCCGGGACAGGATAACCTACGAGCAGTACTTC,CASSPRDRITYEQYF
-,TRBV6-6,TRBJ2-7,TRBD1,TGTGCCAGCAGGCCCGGACAGGTGGGGTCCTACGAGCAGTACTTC,CASRPGQVGSYEQYF
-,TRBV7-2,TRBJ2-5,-,TGTGCCAGCAGCTTAAACGGGGAGACAGAGACCCAGTACTTC,CASSLNGETETQYF
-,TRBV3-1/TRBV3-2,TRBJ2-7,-,TGTGCCAGCAGCCAAGCCGACAGCTCCCCCTACGAGCAGTACTTC,CASSQADSSPYEQYF
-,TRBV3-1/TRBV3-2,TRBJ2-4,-,TGTGCCAGCAGCCAAGATCCAGGGGTGGTGACCAAAAACATTCAGTACTTC,CASSQDPGVVTKNIQYF
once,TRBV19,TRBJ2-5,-,TGTGCCAGTAGTATCAGGCCCGAAGAGACCCAGTACTTC,CASSIRPEETQYF
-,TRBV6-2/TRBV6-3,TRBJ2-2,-,TGTGCCAGCAGTTACTCCGCGGGGAGAATAACGAACACCGGGGAGCTGTTTTTT,CASSYSAGRITNTGELFF
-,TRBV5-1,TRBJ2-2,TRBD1,TGCGCCAGCAGAAATACAGGGGGCGCCGGCACCGGGGAGCTGTTTTTT,CASRNTGGAGTGELFF
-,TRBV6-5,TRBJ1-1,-,TGTGCCAGCATCGGTAGAGGGTACACTGAAGCTTTCTTT,CASIGRGYTEAFF
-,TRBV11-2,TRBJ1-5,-,TGTGCCAGCAGCCAGGGTGATCGCAACAGGGCACAGCCCCAGCATTTT,CASSQGDRNRAQPQHF
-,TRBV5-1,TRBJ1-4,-,TGCGCCAGCAGCTTGGGCCGCGCGGCGGATAATGAAAAACTGTTTTTT,CASSLGRAADNEKLFF
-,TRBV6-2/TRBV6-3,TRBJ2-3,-,TGTGCCAGCAGTTATAGAGGGAGATCCACAGATACGCAGTATTTT,CASSYRGRSTDTQYF
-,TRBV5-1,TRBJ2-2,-,TGCGCCAGCAGCGAGAAGTATAGCAGGGCGGCCGGGGAGCTGTTTTTT,CASSEKYSRAAGELFF
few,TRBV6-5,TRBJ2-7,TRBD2,TGTGCCAGCAGTTACAGGGGTCGCCTAGCGGGATCCGAGCAGTACTTC,CASSYRGRLAGSEQYF
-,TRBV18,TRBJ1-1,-,TGTGCCAGCTCACCACGGGCAGTACAGAACACTGAAGCTTTCTTT,CASSPRAVQNTEAFF
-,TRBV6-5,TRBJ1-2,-,TGTGCCAGCAGTTCAACCCTCGCGGCCGAGAACTATGGCTACACCTTC,CASSSTLAAENYGYTF
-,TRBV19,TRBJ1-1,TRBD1,TGTGCCAGTAGTGTGGTAACAGGGGTAGGAACTGAAGCTTTCTTT,CASSVVTGVGTEAFF